What follows is one TCR beta chain and its context. This specimen belongs to a study of blood T cell repertoires in COVID-19. Across the study: Samples taken during acute and convalescent COVID-19 were collected in the United States, Italy and Spain. T cells, B-cell-depleted T cells, or PBMCs provided the cDNA or gDNA that served as material.

Per the authors' pipeline: The assay estimated nucleated cells by amplifying reference gene primers. TCRdb's table, derived via immunoSEQ multiplex PCR, lists solely in-frame clones and lacks some. V, J and clone size are taken as reported in that table, and D and trimming were inferred from the DNA itself. This table holds about 300,000 clones, around 92% found once. The CDR3 has 14 residues. Germline V gene lookup returns CDR1 SGHDT and CDR2 YYEEEE. Trimming stripped 2 bases from V and 6 bases from J, with 11 bases between. The sequencing sample was made of peripheral blood. The sequence came from a young man who had recovered from COVID-19. V gene TRBV5-6 combines with J gene TRBJ2-2; D is uncertain. The CDR3: CASSLIIEAGELFF. For the CDR3, the DNA is TGTGCCAGCAGCTTAATTATCGAGGCCGGGGAGCTGTTTTTT.